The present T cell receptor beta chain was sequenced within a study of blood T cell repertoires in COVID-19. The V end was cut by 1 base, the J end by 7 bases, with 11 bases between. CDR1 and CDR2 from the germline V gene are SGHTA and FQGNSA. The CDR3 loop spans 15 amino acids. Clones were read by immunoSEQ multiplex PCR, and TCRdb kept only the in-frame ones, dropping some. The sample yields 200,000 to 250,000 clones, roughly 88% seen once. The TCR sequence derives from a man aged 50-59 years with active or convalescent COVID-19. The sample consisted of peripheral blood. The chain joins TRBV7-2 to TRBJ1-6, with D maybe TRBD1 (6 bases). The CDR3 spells CASSLVQGLNSPLHF. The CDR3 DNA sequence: TGTGCCAGCAGCTTAGTTCAGGGGCTCAATTCACCCCTCCACTTT.